The T cell receptor beta chain under discussion was sequenced for a study of PD-L1 blockade in urothelial cancer. As for time point: pretreatment peripheral blood. PCRs were each spiked with synthetic TCR analog templates. Profiling relied on immunoSEQ multiplex PCR, and the TCRdb table lists in-frame clones only, not all of them. The repertoire has roughly 30,000 clones, 84% of them found once; the top ten carry approximately 14%. The material sequenced was PBMCs, taken around atezolizumab (anti-PD-L1) treatment. This clonotype was sampled from a man aged 60 to 69 with urothelial cancer.

The CDR3 DNA sequence: TGTGCCAGCAGCTACGGGACTAGCGGGAACAATGAGCAGTTCTTC. Protein product: CASSYGTSGNNEQFF. The rearrangement joins TRBV27 to TRBJ2-1; 13 nucleotides line up with TRBD2. With V trimmed by 6 bases and J by 5 bases, 4 bases remained unmatched. Germline CDR1 MNHEY, CDR2 SMNVEV (reference sequence). The CDR3 runs to 15 residues.